This TCR beta chain stems from a study of blood T cell repertoires in COVID-19. Across the whole study: Sources were T cells, B-cell-depleted T cells, or PBMCs; the material itself was cDNA or gDNA.

In the original processing: The authors estimated nucleated cell counts from reference gene primer amplification. TCRdb's table, derived via immunoSEQ multiplex PCR, lists solely in-frame clones and lacks some. The DNA was the basis for D and trimming; V, J and clone size are from that table. The sample has roughly 380,000 clones; more than 65% are singletons. This sequence originates from a human donor with acute or convalescent COVID-19. The donor label of this sample is uncertain. The specimen sequenced was peripheral blood.

In DNA, the CDR3 is TGTGCCAGCAGTTATTCGAGGGGGAGCTCTGGAAACACCATATATTTT. It codes for CASSYSRGSSGNTIYF. This chain links TRBV6-9 with TRBJ1-3; D is perhaps TRBD1 (6 bases). Germline lookup yields CDR1 MNHGY and CDR2 SVAAGI. The CDR3 totals 16 residues. Trimming took 0 bases from V and 0 from J, leaving 9 bases between them.